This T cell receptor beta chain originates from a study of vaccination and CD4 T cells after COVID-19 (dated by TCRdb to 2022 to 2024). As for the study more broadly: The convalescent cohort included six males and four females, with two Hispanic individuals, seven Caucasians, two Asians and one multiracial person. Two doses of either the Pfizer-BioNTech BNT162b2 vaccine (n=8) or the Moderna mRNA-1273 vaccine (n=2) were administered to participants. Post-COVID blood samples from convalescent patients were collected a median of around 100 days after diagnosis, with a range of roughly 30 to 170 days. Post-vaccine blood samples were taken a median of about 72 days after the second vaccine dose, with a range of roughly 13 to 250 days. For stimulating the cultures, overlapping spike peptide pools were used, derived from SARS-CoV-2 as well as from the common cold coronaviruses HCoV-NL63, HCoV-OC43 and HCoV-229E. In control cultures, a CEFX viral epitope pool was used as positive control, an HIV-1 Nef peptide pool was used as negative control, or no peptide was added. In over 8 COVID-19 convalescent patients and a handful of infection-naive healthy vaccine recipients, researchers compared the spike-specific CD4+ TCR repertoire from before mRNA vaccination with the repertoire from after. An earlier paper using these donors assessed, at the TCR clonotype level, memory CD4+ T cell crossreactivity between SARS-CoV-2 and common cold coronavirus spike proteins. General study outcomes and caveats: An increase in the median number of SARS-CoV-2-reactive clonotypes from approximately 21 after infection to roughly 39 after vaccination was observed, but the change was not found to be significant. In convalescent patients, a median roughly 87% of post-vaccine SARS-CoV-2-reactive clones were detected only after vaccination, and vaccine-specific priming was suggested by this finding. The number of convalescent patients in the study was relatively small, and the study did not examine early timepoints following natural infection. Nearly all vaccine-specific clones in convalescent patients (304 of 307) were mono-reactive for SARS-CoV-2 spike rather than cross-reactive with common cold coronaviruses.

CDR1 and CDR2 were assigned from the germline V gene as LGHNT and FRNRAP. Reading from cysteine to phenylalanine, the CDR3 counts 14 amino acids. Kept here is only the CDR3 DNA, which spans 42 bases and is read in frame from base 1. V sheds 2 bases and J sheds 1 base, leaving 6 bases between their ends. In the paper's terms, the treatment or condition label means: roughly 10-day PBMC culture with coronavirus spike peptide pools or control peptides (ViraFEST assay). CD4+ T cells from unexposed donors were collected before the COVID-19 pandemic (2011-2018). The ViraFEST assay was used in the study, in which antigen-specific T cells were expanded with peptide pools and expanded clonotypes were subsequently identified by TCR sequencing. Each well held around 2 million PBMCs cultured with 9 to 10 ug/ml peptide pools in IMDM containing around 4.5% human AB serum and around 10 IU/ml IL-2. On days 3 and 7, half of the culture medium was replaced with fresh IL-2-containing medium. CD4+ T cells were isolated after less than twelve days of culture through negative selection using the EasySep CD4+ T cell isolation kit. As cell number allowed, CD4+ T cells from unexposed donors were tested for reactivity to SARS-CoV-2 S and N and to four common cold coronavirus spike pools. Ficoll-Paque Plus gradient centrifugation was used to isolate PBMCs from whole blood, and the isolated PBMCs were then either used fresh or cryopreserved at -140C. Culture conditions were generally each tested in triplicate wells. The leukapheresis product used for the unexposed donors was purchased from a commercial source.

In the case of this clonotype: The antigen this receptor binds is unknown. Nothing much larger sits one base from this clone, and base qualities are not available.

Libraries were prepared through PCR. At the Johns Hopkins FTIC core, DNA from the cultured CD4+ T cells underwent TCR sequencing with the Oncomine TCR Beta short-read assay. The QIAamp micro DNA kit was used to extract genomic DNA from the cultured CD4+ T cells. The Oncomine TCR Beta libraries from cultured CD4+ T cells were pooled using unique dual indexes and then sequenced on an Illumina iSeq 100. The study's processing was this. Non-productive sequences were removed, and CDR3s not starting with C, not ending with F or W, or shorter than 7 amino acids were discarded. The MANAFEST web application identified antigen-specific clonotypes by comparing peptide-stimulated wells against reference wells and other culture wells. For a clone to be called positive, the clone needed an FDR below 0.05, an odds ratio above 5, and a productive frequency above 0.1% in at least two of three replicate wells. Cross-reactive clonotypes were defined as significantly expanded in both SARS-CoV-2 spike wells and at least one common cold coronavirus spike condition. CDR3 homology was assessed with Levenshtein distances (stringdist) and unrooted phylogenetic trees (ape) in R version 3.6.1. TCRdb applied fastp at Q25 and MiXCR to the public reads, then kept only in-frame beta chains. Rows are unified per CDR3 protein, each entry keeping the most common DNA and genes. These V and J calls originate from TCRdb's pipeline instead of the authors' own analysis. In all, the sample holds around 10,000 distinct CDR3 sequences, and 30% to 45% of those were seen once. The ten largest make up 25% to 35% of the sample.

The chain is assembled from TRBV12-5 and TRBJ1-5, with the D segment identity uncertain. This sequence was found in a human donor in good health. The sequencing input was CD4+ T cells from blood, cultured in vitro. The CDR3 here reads CASGLSGSNQPQHF. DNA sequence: TGTGCTAGTGGTTTGAGTGGAAGCAATCAGCCCCAGCATTTT.